Following are 21 T cell receptor beta chains from one sample sequenced in a study of blood T cell repertoires in COVID-19 (dated by TCRdb to 2020 to 2021). The method behind the library was the immunoSEQ multiplex PCR assay. In its TCRdb copy, this immuneACCESS table keeps in-frame sequences only and misses some clones. Where compared with another copy, unresolved V genes explain less than half of these, and the others have no known cause. This sample has some 47,000 clones in its table, and about 80% of those were observed once. The ten largest clonotypes hold roughly two fifths of the sample. The sample comprised peripheral blood. These receptors came from a human donor in a cohort sampled during active COVID-19.

The J gene is TRBJ1-3, the V gene TRBV4-2, with TRBD1 matching 7 bases. The CDR3 totals 17 residues. The V and J ends lost 4 bases and 0 bases, in that order; junction bases with no gene match: 9. The V gene's germline CDR1 is LGHNA and CDR2 YNFKEQ. The DNA of the CDR3 is TGTGCCAGCAGCCCTCAATCGACAGGGAGCTCTGGAAACACCATATATTTT. This codes for CASSPQSTGSSGNTIYF.

This clone is a singleton in its sample. The gene calls are TRBV7-9 and TRBJ2-7; 10 bases agree with TRBD1. V trimming: 4 bases; J trimming: 2 bases; junction bases outside the gene matches: 8. Germline loops: CDR1 SEHNR, CDR2 FQNEAQ (reference sequence). CDR3 length: 16 amino acids. CDR3: CASSSRTGTGAYEQYF. The CDR3 DNA sequence: TGTGCCAGCAGCTCAAGGACCGGGACAGGGGCCTACGAGCAGTACTTC.

V and J are TRBV6-5 and TRBJ1-1; D is perhaps TRBD1 (5 bases). Germline CDR1 MNHEY, CDR2 SVGAGI. V lost 8 bases, J lost 1 base, and 14 bases lay in between. CDR3 length: 14 residues. CDR3 bases: TGTGCCAGCCTTGGGGACTTTTGGAACACTGAAGCTTTCTTT. Translation gives CASLGDFWNTEAFF.

The genes are TRBV10-3 and TRBJ2-2; D is possibly TRBD2 (5 bases). The CDR3 loop spans 13 amino acids. Trimming took off 3 bases at V and 6 bases at J, with 8 bases between the two ends. Germline CDR1 and CDR2: ENHRY and SYGVKD. CDR3 sequence reads: CAISDHGAGELFF. In nucleotides, the CDR3 is TGTGCCATCAGTGACCACGGGGCCGGGGAGCTGTTTTTT.

This sequence joins TRBV2 and TRBJ1-5; 8 bases are a match to TRBD1. The germline V gene has CDR1 SNHLY and CDR2 FYNNEI. CDR3 length equals 14 residues. The V and J ends lost 9 bases and 4 bases, in that order; junction bases with no gene match: 8. DNA of the CDR3: TGTGCCAGTAGGACAGGGAAGGCGAATCAGCCCCAGCATTTT. It translates to CASRTGKANQPQHF.

The gene calls are TRBV5-1 and TRBJ1-5; maybe TRBD1 (6 bases). V gave up 1 base and J gave up 0 bases, with 11 bases separating them. The CDR3 has 16 residues. CDR1 and CDR2 from the germline V gene are SGHRS and YFSETQ. CDR3 protein: CASSLLPGVSNQPQHF. The CDR3 coding sequence is TGCGCCAGCAGCTTGTTGCCAGGGGTTAGCAATCAGCCCCAGCATTTT.

The chain is built from TRBV7-2 and TRBJ1-2; 8 bases are shared with TRBD1. Germline V gene lookup returns CDR1 SGHTA and CDR2 FQGNSA. The CDR3 runs to 14 residues. V was pared by 1 base and J by 7 bases, with 5 bases of the junction left unmatched. The CDR3 DNA reads TGTGCCAGCAGCTTAGGGACAGGGATCTTTGGCTACACCTTC. As protein: CASSLGTGIFGYTF. The full variable domain, in which reference TRBV7-2 and TRBJ1-2 provide the parts outside the CDR3, is GAGVSQSPSNKVTEKGKDVELRCDPISGHTALYWYRQSLGQGLEFLIYFQGNSAPDKSGLPSDRFSAERTGGSVSTLTIQRTQQEDSAVYLCASSLGTGIFGYTFGSGTRLTVV.

J is TRBJ2-5 and V is TRBV6-2 or TRBV6-3; the D gene is possibly TRBD2 (5 bases). V lost 5 bases to trimming and J lost 3 bases, with 13 bases between them. This CDR3 is built from 14 residues. In germline, CDR1 is MNHEY, CDR2 SVGEGT. The chain's CDR3 is CASSRTGLEETQYF. CDR3 sequence (DNA): TGTGCCAGCAGTCGTACCGGACTGGAAGAGACCCAGTACTTC.

The table lists this clone with a count of one. The V and J genes are TRBV7-2 and TRBJ2-5, with a possible D match to TRBD2 (6 bases). Germline V lookup: CDR1 SGHTA, CDR2 FQGNSA. The CDR3 loop spans 12 amino acids. V lost 5 bases and J lost 5, with 9 bases in between. The CDR3: CASSRELETQYF. The CDR3, as DNA: TGTGCCAGCAGCCGGGAGCTCGAGACCCAGTACTTC.

This chain connects TRBV7-9 to TRBJ2-3, with 7 nucleotides matching TRBD2. Germline CDR1 SEHNR, CDR2 FQNEAQ (reference sequence). The CDR3 consists of 16 residues. V lost 1 base to trimming and J lost 2 bases; unmatched junction nucleotides: 6. CDR3 protein: CASSLDSSGYTDTQYF. The CDR3 coding sequence is TGTGCCAGCAGCTTAGATAGTAGCGGGTACACAGATACGCAGTATTTT.

This chain links TRBV6-4 with TRBJ2-3; TRBD2 aligns across 8 bases. V gave up 8 bases and J gave up 0 bases; unmatched junction bases: 4. CDR1 is MRHNA and CDR2 is SNTAGT in the germline V gene. This CDR3 spans 14 amino acids. The CDR3 spells CASASGSSTDTQYF. DNA of the CDR3: TGTGCCAGCGCTAGCGGGTCGAGCACAGATACGCAGTATTTT.

The rearrangement uses TRBV24-1 and TRBJ2-1, with 9 bases identical to TRBD1. Germline V gene lookup returns CDR1 KGHDR and CDR2 SFDVKD. After removal of 2 bases from V and 5 bases from J, the junction contained 6 bases not matched to a gene. There are 16 residues in the CDR3. This CDR3 reads CATSDSGTGKDNEQFF. CDR3 in DNA: TGTGCCACCAGTGATTCGGGGACAGGGAAAGACAATGAGCAGTTCTTC.

The CDR3 is CASRRDRVDEQYF. DNA for the CDR3: TGTGCCAGCAGACGGGACAGGGTCGACGAGCAGTACTTC. The rearrangement joins TRBV7-8 to TRBJ2-7, with TRBD1 matching over 9 bases. CDR3 length: 13 residues. J lost 5 bases, V lost 6 bases, and 5 bases had no gene match. Germline V gene sequence: CDR1 SGHVS, CDR2 FQNEAQ.

This chain connects TRBV5-3 to TRBJ1-1; D gene unclear. TRBV5-3 is noted as an ORF with a role that remains uncertain. V was shortened by 0 bases and J by 0 bases, with 6 bases between the two germline ends. This CDR3 comprises 14 residues. CDR3 loop: CARSLAQVNTEAFF. CDR3 DNA sequence: TGTGCCAGAAGCTTGGCTCAGGTGAACACTGAAGCTTTCTTT.

This clone was seen a few times. The chain couples TRBV5-1 to TRBJ2-3, with 9 bases identical to TRBD2. The CDR3 sequence is 15 residues long. The V gene end was trimmed by 4 bases and the J gene end by 3 bases; junction bases not matched to a gene: 6. Germline V gives CDR1 SGHRS, CDR2 YFSETQ. CDR3 sequence (DNA): TGCGCCAGCAGCCGGGGGGCGGGGGGGACAGATACGCAGTATTTT. It codes for CASSRGAGGTDTQYF.

This rearrangement joins TRBV21-1 to TRBJ2-3; the D call in the table, TRBD2, was not verified against the DNA. TRBV21-1 is annotated as a pseudogene. The CDR3 has 18 residues. The CDR3 reads CASSKGLAGGTHTDTQYF. The DNA for the CDR3 is TGTGCCAGCAGCAAGGGGCTAGCGGGGGGGACCCACACAGATACGCAGTATTTT.

The chain employs TRBV2 and TRBJ1-2, with 9 positions matching TRBD1. The germline V gene has CDR1 SNHLY and CDR2 FYNNEI. The CDR3 has 13 residues. Trimming at V came to 6 bases and at J to 9 bases, leaving 8 bases not matched to a gene. CDR3 nucleotide sequence: TGTGCCAGCAGACCGGGACAGGGCAATAGCTACACCTTC. It encodes CASRPGQGNSYTF.

J is TRBJ2-7 and V is TRBV27, with TRBD1 matching over 12 bases. This CDR3 is built from 20 residues. Germline CDR1 is MNHEY and CDR2 is SMNVEV (reference sequence). The ends lost 6 bases at V and 3 bases at J; junction bases unmatched: 21. CDR3 residues: CASRRMGGTGGVRHIYEQYF. Here the CDR3 DNA reads TGTGCCAGCAGAAGGATGGGCGGGACAGGGGGCGTCCGCCATATCTACGAGCAGTACTTC.

The table lists this clone with a count of one. The rearrangement uses TRBV29-1 and TRBJ1-1, with D possibly matching TRBD1 (6 bases). CDR3 length: 12 amino acids. The ends were cut back, 3 bases at V and 1 base at J, with 6 bases in the middle. CDR1 SQVTM and CDR2 ANQGSEA come from the germline V gene. CDR3 protein: CSVDRGNTEAFF. CDR3 DNA: TGCAGCGTTGACAGGGGGAACACTGAAGCTTTCTTT.

The gene calls are TRBV5-4 and TRBJ2-5, with TRBD2 as a possible D gene (6 bases). Looked up from germline, CDR1 is SGHNT and CDR2 is YYREEE (reference sequence). V lost 2 bases to trimming and J lost 5 bases, with 22 bases between them. The CDR3 runs 17 residues. The DNA for the CDR3 is TGTGCCAGCAGCTTCCGCATCCTAACACTAGCCCCGGAGACCCAGTACTTC. As protein: CASSFRILTLAPETQYF.

Only a few counts were recorded for this clone. The chain carries TRBV19 and TRBJ1-1; possibly TRBD1 for D (5 bases). The V and J ends lost 3 bases and 8 bases respectively, with 13 bases between them. CDR3 length: 13 amino acids. Germline V CDR1 and CDR2: LNHDA, SQIVND (reference sequence). The CDR3 is CASSILPQEEAFF. The CDR3 nucleotides read TGTGCCAGTAGTATCCTTCCACAGGAAGAAGCTTTCTTT.